Listed below are T cell receptor beta chains from one sample, sequenced in a study of blood T cell repertoires in COVID-19. Sequencing was performed with immunoSEQ multiplex PCR; in TCRdb, only in-frame clones are kept and a portion is missing. The repertoire consists of roughly 330,000 clones, with roughly 88% occurring once and the leading ten covering under 6%. Input material: PBMCs or T cells enriched from blood (not recorded which). All receptors come from a man younger than 40 who had recovered from COVID-19. Both conserved end residues are part of each CDR3. Fields, in order: J gene, D gene, V gene, clone size, CDR3 DNA, CDR3 protein. The D gene is left open where the match is weak. Some rows mark clone size as missing; the rest say once, few, many or name a class of expanded clone.

j_gene: TRBJ2-1
d_gene: .
v_gene: TRBV12-3/TRBV12-4
abundance: .
CDR3nt: TGTGCCAGCAACCTGGGGCAGGGCTTTGAGCAGTTCTTC
CDR3aa: CASNLGQGFEQFF

j_gene: TRBJ2-7
d_gene: .
v_gene: TRBV6-1
abundance: few
CDR3nt: TGTGCCAGCAGTGAAGCGCTAGGACATAATCGTTACGAGCAGTACTTC
CDR3aa: CASSEALGHNRYEQYF

j_gene: TRBJ2-5
d_gene: .
v_gene: TRBV7-9
abundance: .
CDR3nt: TGTGCCAGCAGCTTAGGAGCGGAACGGGGGGAGACCCAGTACTTC
CDR3aa: CASSLGAERGETQYF

j_gene: TRBJ2-7
d_gene: TRBD1
v_gene: TRBV27
abundance: few
CDR3nt: TGTGCCAGCAGTCCTACTCATGCAGGGGGCTTCTACGAGCAGTACTTC
CDR3aa: CASSPTHAGGFYEQYF

j_gene: TRBJ1-4
d_gene: TRBD1
v_gene: TRBV3-1/TRBV3-2
abundance: .
CDR3nt: TGTGCCAGCAGCGTAGACGGGACAGATAGGGAAAAACTGTTTTTT
CDR3aa: CASSVDGTDREKLFF

j_gene: TRBJ1-4
d_gene: TRBD1
v_gene: TRBV30
abundance: .
CDR3nt: TGTGCCTGGAGTGTAGAGGGGGCGAGGGCTAATGAAAAACTGTTTTTT
CDR3aa: CAWSVEGARANEKLFF

j_gene: TRBJ2-7
d_gene: TRBD1
v_gene: TRBV5-1
abundance: .
CDR3nt: TGCGCCAGCAGCCGGGGACAGGGTATAGACGAGCAGTACTTC
CDR3aa: CASSRGQGIDEQYF

j_gene: TRBJ2-3
d_gene: TRBD2
v_gene: TRBV10-1
abundance: .
CDR3nt: TGCGCCAGCAGCGGACTAGCGGGGGGGCCAGATACGCAGTATTTT
CDR3aa: CASSGLAGGPDTQYF

j_gene: TRBJ1-5
d_gene: .
v_gene: TRBV3-1/TRBV3-2
abundance: .
CDR3nt: TGTGCCAGCAGCCAGAAGGGGGATCAGCCCCAGCATTTT
CDR3aa: CASSQKGDQPQHF

j_gene: TRBJ1-5
d_gene: .
v_gene: TRBV28
abundance: .
CDR3nt: TGTGCCAGCAGTCCGCGGGGGGGACATAGCAATCAGCCCCAGCATTTT
CDR3aa: CASSPRGGHSNQPQHF

j_gene: TRBJ2-5
d_gene: .
v_gene: TRBV18
abundance: .
CDR3nt: TGTGCCAGCTCACCACCGATGCGAGAGACCCAGTACTTC
CDR3aa: CASSPPMRETQYF

j_gene: TRBJ2-3
d_gene: .
v_gene: TRBV4-1
abundance: .
CDR3nt: TGCGCCAGCAGCCAAGAGGCCAGGTATGATACGCAGTATTTT
CDR3aa: CASSQEARYDTQYF

j_gene: TRBJ2-2
d_gene: .
v_gene: TRBV4-2
abundance: .
CDR3nt: TGTGCCAGCAGCCAAGGTACTCCATACACCGGGGAGCTGTTTTTT
CDR3aa: CASSQGTPYTGELFF

j_gene: TRBJ2-3
d_gene: .
v_gene: TRBV27
abundance: once
CDR3nt: TGTGCCAGCAGTTTTAGAGGGGGAGGGGGGGATACGCAGTATTTT
CDR3aa: CASSFRGGGGDTQYF

j_gene: TRBJ2-5
d_gene: .
v_gene: TRBV18
abundance: .
CDR3nt: TGTGCCAGCTCACCCGATGAAGCGGAGACCCAGTACTTC
CDR3aa: CASSPDEAETQYF

j_gene: TRBJ1-1
d_gene: .
v_gene: TRBV18
abundance: .
CDR3nt: TGTGCCAGCTCACCCCGGGGAGGGGGTGGCACTGAAGCTTTCTTT
CDR3aa: CASSPRGGGGTEAFF

j_gene: TRBJ2-6
d_gene: .
v_gene: TRBV9
abundance: .
CDR3nt: TGTGCCAGCAGCGTATCTCGACAGGCTGGGGCCAACGTCCTGACTTTC
CDR3aa: CASSVSRQAGANVLTF

j_gene: TRBJ1-1
d_gene: .
v_gene: TRBV6-1
abundance: .
CDR3nt: TGTGCCAGCAGTGAGGCGGGGGTCACTGAAGCTTTCTTT
CDR3aa: CASSEAGVTEAFF

j_gene: TRBJ1-6
d_gene: .
v_gene: TRBV9
abundance: .
CDR3nt: TGTGCCAGCAGCGCCGAGGGTCCGGGTTGGGTCCGTCTTGGTTCACCCCTCCACTTT
CDR3aa: CASSAEGPGWVRLGSPLHF

j_gene: TRBJ1-5
d_gene: TRBD1
v_gene: TRBV24-1
abundance: .
CDR3nt: TGTGCCACCGCTGGACAGGGCAATCAGCCCCAGCATTTT
CDR3aa: CATAGQGNQPQHF

j_gene: TRBJ1-2
d_gene: .
v_gene: TRBV7-8
abundance: .
CDR3nt: TGTGCCAGCAGCTCGGACAGCTTATATGGCTACACCTTC
CDR3aa: CASSSDSLYGYTF

j_gene: TRBJ2-7
d_gene: .
v_gene: TRBV5-1
abundance: .
CDR3nt: TGCGCCAGCAGCTTAAGTCGCGGACAGTTAGCCCACGAGCAGTACTTC
CDR3aa: CASSLSRGQLAHEQYF

j_gene: TRBJ1-5
d_gene: .
v_gene: TRBV28
abundance: .
CDR3nt: TGTGCCGGGGGGGAGAGGGGAGAGCCCCAGCATTTT
CDR3aa: CAGGERGEPQHF

j_gene: TRBJ1-2
d_gene: TRBD1
v_gene: TRBV19
abundance: .
CDR3nt: TGTGCCAGTAGTACTCTCGACAGGGACGTCTATGGCTACACCTTC
CDR3aa: CASSTLDRDVYGYTF

j_gene: TRBJ2-3
d_gene: .
v_gene: TRBV13
abundance: .
CDR3nt: TGTGCCAGCAGCTTAGGTTTGCGGGCCGGAGCTACAGATACGCAGTATTTT
CDR3aa: CASSLGLRAGATDTQYF

j_gene: TRBJ1-4
d_gene: .
v_gene: TRBV19
abundance: .
CDR3nt: TGTGCCAGTAGGCGAGACAGGCTTAATGAAAAACTGTTTTTT
CDR3aa: CASRRDRLNEKLFF

j_gene: TRBJ2-1
d_gene: TRBD2
v_gene: TRBV7-8
abundance: few
CDR3nt: TGTGCCAGCAGCTCCGCCCGGCGGGGGAGCTCCTACAATGAGCAGTTCTTC
CDR3aa: CASSSARRGSSYNEQFF

j_gene: TRBJ2-7
d_gene: .
v_gene: TRBV4-1
abundance: .
CDR3nt: TGCGCCAGCAGCCAAGAAGCAAGAGTGCCTCCCTACGAGCAGTACTTC
CDR3aa: CASSQEARVPPYEQYF

j_gene: TRBJ2-1
d_gene: TRBD2
v_gene: TRBV15
abundance: .
CDR3nt: TGTGCCACCAGGCGGGGGGCGGACTCCTACAATGAGCAGTTCTTC
CDR3aa: CATRRGADSYNEQFF

j_gene: TRBJ2-7
d_gene: .
v_gene: TRBV7-8
abundance: .
CDR3nt: TGTGCCAGCAGCCCAAGCCCCGCGGCCTTTGACCTTCCCTACGAGCAGTACTTC
CDR3aa: CASSPSPAAFDLPYEQYF

j_gene: TRBJ2-1
d_gene: TRBD1
v_gene: TRBV10-3
abundance: .
CDR3nt: TGTGCCATCAGTGAGCGGACAGGGTATAATGAGCAGTTCTTC
CDR3aa: CAISERTGYNEQFF

j_gene: TRBJ1-5
d_gene: .
v_gene: TRBV2
abundance: .
CDR3nt: TGTGCCAGCAGTGAAGGGGGGGGCTTCGGTCAGCCCCAGCATTTT
CDR3aa: CASSEGGGFGQPQHF

j_gene: TRBJ1-4
d_gene: .
v_gene: TRBV3-1/TRBV3-2
abundance: .
CDR3nt: TGTGCCAGCACATACCGATTTGGGGCCTTTAATGAAAAACTGTTTTTT
CDR3aa: CASTYRFGAFNEKLFF

j_gene: TRBJ1-5
d_gene: .
v_gene: TRBV30
abundance: .
CDR3nt: TGTGCCTGGAGTGTAACCAGGGGATCGGGGAATCAGCCCCAGCATTTT
CDR3aa: CAWSVTRGSGNQPQHF

j_gene: TRBJ2-2
d_gene: .
v_gene: TRBV11-2
abundance: .
CDR3nt: TGTGCCAGCAGCCTAATATTTACCGGGGAGCTGTTTTTT
CDR3aa: CASSLIFTGELFF